This TCR beta chain was identified during a study of glioma-infiltrating T cells after dendritic cell vaccination. At the level of the study: Between the early 2000s and the early 2010s, patients got autologous tumor lysate-pulsed dendritic cell vaccines.

Selection required adequate fresh-frozen tumor tissue plus more than two years' survival data. The germline V gene encodes CDR1 SEHNR and CDR2 FQNEAQ (reference sequence). With 6 bases removed from V and 0 bases from J, the gap between germline ends came to 12 bases. CDR3 length: 15 amino acids. The immunoSEQ assay amplified TCRB CDR3 from up to about 2 ug DNA. Amplification used 60 V beta primers and 13 J beta primers. Libraries were prepared by immunoSEQ multiplex PCR; TCRdb keeps only in-frame clonotypes and omits some of them. Of about 90,000 clones in the sample, about 85% were seen once. This clone was counted once.

The V call is TRBV7-9, the J call TRBJ1-3; TRBD1 is a possible D gene (6 bases). The starting material was blood, obtained before dendritic cell vaccination. The receptor was isolated from a human donor with glioblastoma. The CDR3 coding sequence is TGTGCCAGCAGTTCGAGACAGGTCTCTGGAAACACCATATATTTT. Translating gives CASSSRQVSGNTIYF.